This TCR beta chain was identified during a study of identical twins. Study findings and constraints: Excess low generation probability was seen in twin-shared out-of-frame alpha sequences. Monozygotic twins shared more out-of-frame TCR alpha than recombination models predicted.

This clonotype was counted at least ten times. Its antigen is as yet unknown. In germline, CDR1 is SQVTM, CDR2 ANQGSEA. Deletions cut 6 bases from V and 0 bases from J, with 18 bases between. The CDR3 is made up of 16 amino acids. Template switching supplied a universal primer site; unique molecular identifiers were carried on the cDNA. TCRdb called the 5' RACE reads again in MiXCR, with one record for every CDR3 protein. The table has approximately 600,000 distinct CDR3 sequences, 7.1% seen once. Among all donors, each was a healthy Caucasian. These same data were also listed under a study on yellow fever vaccine responses in identical twins.

The receptor was derived from a woman between 18 and 30 years old in good health. This chain joins TRBV29-1 and TRBJ2-1; D is ambiguous. Sequencing was performed on PBMCs. CDR3 coding DNA: TGCAGCGTCCGCTCGGGCGGCCTTAGCTCCTACAATGAGCAGTTCTTC. It specifies CSVRSGGLSSYNEQFF.